The source of this TCR beta chain is a study of shared clonotypes between healthy human individuals. Study at large: A donor's plate count was three for CD4 naive and three for CD4 memory; CD8 naive had two and CD8 memory one.

CDR1 MNHEY and CDR2 SMNVEV come from the germline V gene (reference sequence). The germline V and J ends were trimmed by 5 bases and 3 bases, with 14 bases remaining between them. The CDR3 has 16 residues. Profiling relied on immunoSEQ multiplex PCR, and the TCRdb table lists in-frame clones only, not all of them. The data show hundreds of thousands of clones, about 96% seen once. The healthy adult donors were HIV-negative and reported no recent acute infections or vaccinations. Concerning this clone itself: The antigen is not known.

Whole-study findings and limits: Clonotypes shared by all four sorted-subset donors had higher generation probabilities than non-shared clonotypes.

The sequence came from a woman aged 30 to 39 in good health. V is TRBV27 and J is TRBJ2-6; D not resolved. Sample: naive CD4+ T cells sorted from blood. Stated subset: CD45RA+ positively selected. CDR3 sequence reads: CASSPIPTGGANVLTF. CDR3 sequence (DNA): TGTGCCAGCAGTCCGATACCAACGGGTGGGGCCAACGTCCTGACTTTC.